This TCR beta chain was recorded in a study of T cells in Graves' hyperthyroidism and ophthalmopathy. Study at large: Blood from the periphery was taken at initial diagnosis, before any treatment.

Amplification of TCR beta CDR3 regions used RNA as the template. A first-round RT-PCR of the TCR CDR3 used the HTBI primer set. MiXCR was run by TCRdb on the multiplex PCR reads, yielding one entry per CDR3 protein. The table shows approximately 400,000 distinct CDR3 sequences, with under 15% occurring only once. Patients aged 18 to 65 had newly diagnosed hyperthyroidism of under 2 months' duration. V lost 4 bases, J lost 7 bases, and 13 bases lay in between. Germline-derived CDR1 and CDR2 are SGHTA and FQGTGA. The CDR3 is 13 amino acids. This clonotype was counted ten times or more. The TCR was taken from a woman in her 30s with Graves' hyperthyroidism. Sequenced: blood. The V and J genes are TRBV7-3 and TRBJ1-1; D not resolved. The CDR3 reads CASSSSPEVEAFF. CDR3 sequence (DNA): TGTGCCAGCAGCTCCTCCCCGGAGGTTGAAGCTTTCTTT.